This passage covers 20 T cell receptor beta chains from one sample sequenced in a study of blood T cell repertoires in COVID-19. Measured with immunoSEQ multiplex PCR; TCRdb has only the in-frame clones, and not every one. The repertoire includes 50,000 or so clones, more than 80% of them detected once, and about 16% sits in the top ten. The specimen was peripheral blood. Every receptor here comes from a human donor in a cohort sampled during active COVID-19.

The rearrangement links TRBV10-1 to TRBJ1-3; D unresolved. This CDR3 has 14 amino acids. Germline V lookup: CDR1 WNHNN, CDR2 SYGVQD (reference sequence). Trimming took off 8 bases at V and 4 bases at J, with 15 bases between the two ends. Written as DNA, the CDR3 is TGCGCCAGCCCTAGTAGTGGCGCCGGAAACACCATATATTTT. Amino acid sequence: CASPSSGAGNTIYF.

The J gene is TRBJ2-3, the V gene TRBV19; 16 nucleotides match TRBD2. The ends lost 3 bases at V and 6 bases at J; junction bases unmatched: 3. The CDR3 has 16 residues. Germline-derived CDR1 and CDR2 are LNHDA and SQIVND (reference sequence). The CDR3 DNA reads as TGTGCCAGTAGTATGGGGACTAGCGGGGGGGCGGATACGCAGTATTTT. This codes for CASSMGTSGGADTQYF.

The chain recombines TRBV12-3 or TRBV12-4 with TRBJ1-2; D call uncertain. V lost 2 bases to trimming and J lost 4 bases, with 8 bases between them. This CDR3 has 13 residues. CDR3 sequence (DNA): TGTGCCAGCAGTTTACGCCACAGCTATGGCTACACCTTC. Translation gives CASSLRHSYGYTF.

In DNA form, the CDR3 reads TGTGCCAGCAGCCTAACAGGGGTGAACACTGAAGCTTTCTTT. Protein sequence: CASSLTGVNTEAFF. V and J are TRBV3-1 (or the pseudogene TRBV3-2) and TRBJ1-1; 7 nucleotides agree with TRBD1. Germline CDR1 and CDR2: LGHDT and YNNKEL (reference sequence). The CDR3 is made up of 14 amino acids. V was clipped by 4 bases and J by 0 bases; unmatched bases: 2.

Here the CDR3 reads CASRKIGGLIYGYTF. For the CDR3, the DNA is TGTGCCAGTAGAAAAATCGGGGGGCTCATCTATGGCTACACCTTC. The genes are TRBV19 and TRBJ1-2, with a weak D call TRBD1 (6 bases). The CDR3 covers 15 residues. Looked up from germline, CDR1 is LNHDA and CDR2 is SQIVND (reference sequence). V gave up 6 bases and J gave up 4 bases, with 18 bases separating them. Full variable domain (outside the CDR3, taken from reference TRBV19 and TRBJ1-2): DGGITQSPKYLFRKEGQNVTLSCEQNLNHDAMYWYRQDPGQGLRLIYYSQIVNDFQKGDIAEGYSVSREKKESFPLTVTSAQKNPTAFYLCASRKIGGLIYGYTFGSGTRLTVV.

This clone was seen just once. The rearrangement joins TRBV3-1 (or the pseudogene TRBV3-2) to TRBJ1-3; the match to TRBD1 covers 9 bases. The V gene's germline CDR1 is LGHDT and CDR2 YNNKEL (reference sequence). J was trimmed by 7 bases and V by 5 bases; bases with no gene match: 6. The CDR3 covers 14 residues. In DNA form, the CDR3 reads TGTGCCAGCAGCGCCCGGGACAGGGCGAACACCATATATTTT. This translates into CASSARDRANTIYF.

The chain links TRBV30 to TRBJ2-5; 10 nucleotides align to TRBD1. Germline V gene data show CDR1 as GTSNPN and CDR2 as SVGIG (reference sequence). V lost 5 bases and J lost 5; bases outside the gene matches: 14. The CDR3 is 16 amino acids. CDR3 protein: CAWYPGQGKKDETQYF. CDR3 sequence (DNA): TGTGCCTGGTATCCGGGACAGGGGAAGAAGGATGAGACCCAGTACTTC.

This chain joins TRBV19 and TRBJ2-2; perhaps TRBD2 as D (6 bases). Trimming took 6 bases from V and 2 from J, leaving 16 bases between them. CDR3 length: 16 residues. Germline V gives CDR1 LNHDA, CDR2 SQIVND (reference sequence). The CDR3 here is CASRGSLAYNTGELFF. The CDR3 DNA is TGTGCCAGTAGGGGGTCACTAGCCTATAACACCGGGGAGCTGTTTTTT. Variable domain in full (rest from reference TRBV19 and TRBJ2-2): DGGITQSPKYLFRKEGQNVTLSCEQNLNHDAMYWYRQDPGQGLRLIYYSQIVNDFQKGDIAEGYSVSREKKESFPLTVTSAQKNPTAFYLCASRGSLAYNTGELFFGEGSRLTVL.

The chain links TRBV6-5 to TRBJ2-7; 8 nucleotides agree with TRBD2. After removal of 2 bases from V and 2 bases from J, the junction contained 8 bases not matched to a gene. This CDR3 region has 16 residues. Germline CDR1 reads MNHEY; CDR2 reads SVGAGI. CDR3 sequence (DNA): TGTGCCAGCAGTTACGGGATGACTAGCGAGGCCTACGAGCAGTACTTC. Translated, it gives CASSYGMTSEAYEQYF.

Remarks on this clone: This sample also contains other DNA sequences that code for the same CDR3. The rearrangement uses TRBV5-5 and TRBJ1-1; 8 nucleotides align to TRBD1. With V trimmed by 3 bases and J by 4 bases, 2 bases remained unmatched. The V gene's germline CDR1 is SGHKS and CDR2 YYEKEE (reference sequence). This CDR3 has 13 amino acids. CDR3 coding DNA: TGTGCCAGCAGCTCCGACAGGGGCACTGAAGCTTTCTTT. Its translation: CASSSDRGTEAFF. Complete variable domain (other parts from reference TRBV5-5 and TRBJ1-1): DAGVTQSPTHLIKTRGQQVTLRCSPISGHKSVSWYQQVLGQGPQFIFQYYEKEERGRGNFPDRFSARQFPNYSSELNVNALLLGDSALYLCASSSDRGTEAFFGQGTRLTVV.

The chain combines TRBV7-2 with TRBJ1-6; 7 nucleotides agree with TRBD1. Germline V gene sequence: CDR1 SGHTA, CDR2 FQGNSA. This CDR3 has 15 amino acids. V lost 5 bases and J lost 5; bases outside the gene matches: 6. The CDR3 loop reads CASSPRDSNNSPLHF. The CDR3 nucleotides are TGTGCCAGCAGCCCCCGGGACAGCAATAATTCACCCCTCCACTTT.

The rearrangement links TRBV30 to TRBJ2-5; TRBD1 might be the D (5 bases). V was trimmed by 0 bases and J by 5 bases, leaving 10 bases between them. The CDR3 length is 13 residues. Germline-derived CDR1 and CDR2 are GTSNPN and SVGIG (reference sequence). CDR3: CAWSVKGAETQYF. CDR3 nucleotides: TGTGCCTGGAGTGTAAAAGGGGCCGAGACCCAGTACTTC.

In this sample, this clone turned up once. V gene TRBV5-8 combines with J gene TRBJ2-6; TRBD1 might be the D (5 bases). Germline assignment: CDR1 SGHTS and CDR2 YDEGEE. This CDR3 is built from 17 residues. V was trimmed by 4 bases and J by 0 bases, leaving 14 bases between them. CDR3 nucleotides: TGTGCCAGCAGCAGAACAGGACAAACCTCTGGGGCCAACGTCCTGACTTTC. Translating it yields CASSRTGQTSGANVLTF. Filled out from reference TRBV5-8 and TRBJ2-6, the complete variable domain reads EAGVTQSPTHLIKTRGQQATLRCSPISGHTSVYWYQQALGLGLQFLLWYDEGEERNRGNFPPRFSGRQFPNYSSELNVNALELEDSALYLCASSRTGQTSGANVLTFGAGSRLTVL.

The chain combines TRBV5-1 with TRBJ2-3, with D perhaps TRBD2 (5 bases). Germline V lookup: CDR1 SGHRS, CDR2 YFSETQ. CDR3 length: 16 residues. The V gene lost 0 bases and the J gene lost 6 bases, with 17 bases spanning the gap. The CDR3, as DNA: TGCGCCAGCAGCTTGGAGTTGCGGGTGATGACGGATACGCAGTATTTT. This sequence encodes CASSLELRVMTDTQYF.

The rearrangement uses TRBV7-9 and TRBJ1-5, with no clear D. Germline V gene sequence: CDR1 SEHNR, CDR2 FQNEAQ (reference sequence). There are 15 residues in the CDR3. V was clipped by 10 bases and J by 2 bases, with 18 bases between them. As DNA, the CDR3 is TGTGCCATGCCACTTACTGAGAGGGGCAATCAGCCCCAGCATTTT. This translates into CAMPLTERGNQPQHF.

CDR3 bases: TGCGCCAGCAGCTTGGCACAGCCCCAAGAGACCCAGTACTTC. Residues: CASSLAQPQETQYF. The genes are TRBV5-1 and TRBJ2-5; D uncertain. This CDR3 is 14 amino acids long. V shed 0 bases and J shed 1 base, with 7 bases lying between them. Per the germline V gene, CDR1 is SGHRS and CDR2 is YFSETQ.

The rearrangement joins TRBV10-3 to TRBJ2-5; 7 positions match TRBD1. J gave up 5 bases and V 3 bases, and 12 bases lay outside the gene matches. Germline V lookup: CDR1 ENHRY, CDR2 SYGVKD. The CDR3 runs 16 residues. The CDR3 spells CAISDLRDMGQETQYF. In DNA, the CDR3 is TGTGCCATCAGTGACCTCCGGGACATGGGACAGGAGACCCAGTACTTC.

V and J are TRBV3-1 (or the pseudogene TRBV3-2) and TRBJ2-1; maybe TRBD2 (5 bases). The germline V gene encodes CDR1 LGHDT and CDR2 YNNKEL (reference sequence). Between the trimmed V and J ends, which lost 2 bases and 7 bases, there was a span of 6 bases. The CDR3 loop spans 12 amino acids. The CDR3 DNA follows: TGTGCCAGCAGCCAAACTAGTAATGAGCAGTTCTTC. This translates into CASSQTSNEQFF.

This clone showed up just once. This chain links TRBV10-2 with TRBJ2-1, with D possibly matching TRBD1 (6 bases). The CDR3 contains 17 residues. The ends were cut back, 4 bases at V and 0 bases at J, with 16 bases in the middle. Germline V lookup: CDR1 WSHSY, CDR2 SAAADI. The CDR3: CASSGKQGGISYNEQFF. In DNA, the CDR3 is TGCGCCAGCAGTGGGAAACAGGGCGGTATCTCCTACAATGAGCAGTTCTTC.

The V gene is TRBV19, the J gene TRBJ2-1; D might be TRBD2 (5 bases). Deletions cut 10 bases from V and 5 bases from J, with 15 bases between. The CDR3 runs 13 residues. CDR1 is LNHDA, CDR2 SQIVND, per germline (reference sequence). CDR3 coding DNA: TGTGCCACTGGGCGAGGAGGCCACAATGAGCAGTTCTTC. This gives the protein CATGRGGHNEQFF.